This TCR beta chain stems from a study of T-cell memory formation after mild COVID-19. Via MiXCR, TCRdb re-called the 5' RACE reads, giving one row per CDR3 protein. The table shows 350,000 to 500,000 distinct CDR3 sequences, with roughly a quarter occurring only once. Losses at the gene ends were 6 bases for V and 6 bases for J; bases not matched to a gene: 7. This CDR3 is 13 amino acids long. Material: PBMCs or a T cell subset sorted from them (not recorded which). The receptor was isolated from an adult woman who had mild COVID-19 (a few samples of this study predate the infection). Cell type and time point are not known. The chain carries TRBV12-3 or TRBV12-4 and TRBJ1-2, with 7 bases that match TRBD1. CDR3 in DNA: TGTGCCAGCAGAGATGACAGGGTCGATGGCTACACCTTC. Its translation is CASRDDRVDGYTF.